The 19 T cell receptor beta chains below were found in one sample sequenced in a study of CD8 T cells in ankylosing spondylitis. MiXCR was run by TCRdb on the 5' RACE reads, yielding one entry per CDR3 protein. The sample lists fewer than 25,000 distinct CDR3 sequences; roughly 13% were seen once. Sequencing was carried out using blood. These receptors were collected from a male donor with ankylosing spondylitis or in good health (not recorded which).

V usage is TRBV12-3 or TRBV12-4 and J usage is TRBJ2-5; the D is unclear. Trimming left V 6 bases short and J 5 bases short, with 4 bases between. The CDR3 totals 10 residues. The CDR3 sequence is CASSRETQYF. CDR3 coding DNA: TGTGCCAGCAGCCGGGAGACCCAGTACTTC.

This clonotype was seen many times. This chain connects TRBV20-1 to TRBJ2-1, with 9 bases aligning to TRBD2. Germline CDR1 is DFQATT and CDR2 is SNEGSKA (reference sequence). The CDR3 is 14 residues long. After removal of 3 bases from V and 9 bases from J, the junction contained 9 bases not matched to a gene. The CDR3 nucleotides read TGCAGTGCTAGTAGCGGGAGAATTTTAGGTGAGCAGTTCTTC. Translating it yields CSASSGRILGEQFF.

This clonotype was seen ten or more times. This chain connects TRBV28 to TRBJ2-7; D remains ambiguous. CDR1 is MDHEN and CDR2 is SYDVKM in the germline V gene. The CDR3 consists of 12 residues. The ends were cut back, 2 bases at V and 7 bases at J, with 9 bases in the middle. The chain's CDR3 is CASSLRVGEQYF. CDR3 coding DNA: TGTGCCAGCAGTTTACGGGTGGGGGAGCAGTACTTC.

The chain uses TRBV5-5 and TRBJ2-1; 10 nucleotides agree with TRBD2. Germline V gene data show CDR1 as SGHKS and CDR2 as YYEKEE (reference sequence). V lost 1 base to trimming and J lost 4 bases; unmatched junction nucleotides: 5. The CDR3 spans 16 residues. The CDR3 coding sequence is TGTGCCAGCAGCTTGAGAGGACTAGCGGATTACAATGAGCAGTTCTTC. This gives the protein CASSLRGLADYNEQFF.

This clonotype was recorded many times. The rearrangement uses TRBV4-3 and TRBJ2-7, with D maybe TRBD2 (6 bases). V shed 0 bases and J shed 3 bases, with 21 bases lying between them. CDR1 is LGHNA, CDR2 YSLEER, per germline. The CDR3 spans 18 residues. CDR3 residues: CASSQDSLRDCQDYEQYV. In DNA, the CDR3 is TGCGCCAGCAGCCAAGATTCATTAAGGGACTGTCAAGACTACGAGCAGTACGTC.

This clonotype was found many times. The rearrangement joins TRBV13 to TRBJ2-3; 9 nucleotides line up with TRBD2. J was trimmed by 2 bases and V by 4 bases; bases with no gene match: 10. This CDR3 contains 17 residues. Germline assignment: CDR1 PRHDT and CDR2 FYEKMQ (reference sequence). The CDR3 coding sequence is TGTGCCAGCAGCTCCTCGGGGGCTAGCGGGAACACAGATACGCAGTATTTT. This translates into CASSSSGASGNTDTQYF. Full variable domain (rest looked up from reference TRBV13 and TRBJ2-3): AAGVIQSPRHLIKEKRETATLKCYPIPRHDTVYWYQQGPGQDPQFLISFYEKMQSDKGSIPDRFSAQQFSDYHSELNMSSLELGDSALYFCASSSSGASGNTDTQYFGPGTRLTVL.

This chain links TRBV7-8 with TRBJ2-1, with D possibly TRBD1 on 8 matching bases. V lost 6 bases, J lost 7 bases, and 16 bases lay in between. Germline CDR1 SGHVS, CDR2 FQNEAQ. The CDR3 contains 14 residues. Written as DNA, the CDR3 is TGTGCCAGCAGTCCCGACAGGGGAGGGAATGAGCAGTTCTTC. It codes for CASSPDRGGNEQFF. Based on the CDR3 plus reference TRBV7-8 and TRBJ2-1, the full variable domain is GAGVSQSPRYKVAKRGQDVALRCDPISGHVSLFWYQQALGQGPEFLTYFQNEAQLDKSGLPSDRFFAERPEGSVSTLKIQRTQQEDSAVYLCASSPDRGGNEQFFGPGTRLTVL.

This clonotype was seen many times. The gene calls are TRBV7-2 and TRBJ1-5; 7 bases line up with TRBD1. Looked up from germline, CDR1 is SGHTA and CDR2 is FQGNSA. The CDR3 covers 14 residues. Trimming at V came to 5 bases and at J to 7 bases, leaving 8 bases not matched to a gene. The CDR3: CASSRDREKQPQHF. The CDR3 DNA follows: TGTGCCAGCAGCCGCGACAGGGAAAAACAGCCCCAGCATTTT. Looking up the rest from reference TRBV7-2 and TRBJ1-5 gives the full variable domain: GAGVSQSPSNKVTEKGKDVELRCDPISGHTALYWYRQSLGQGLEFLIYFQGNSAPDKSGLPSDRFSAERTGGSVSTLTIQRTQQEDSAVYLCASSRDREKQPQHFGDGTRLSIL.

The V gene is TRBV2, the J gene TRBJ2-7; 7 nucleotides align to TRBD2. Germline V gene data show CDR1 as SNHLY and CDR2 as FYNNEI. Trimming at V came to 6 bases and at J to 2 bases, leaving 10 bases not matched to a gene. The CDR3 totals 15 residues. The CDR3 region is CASRGTSAGAYEQYF. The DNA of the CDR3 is TGTGCCAGCAGGGGAACTAGCGCTGGGGCCTACGAGCAGTACTTC.

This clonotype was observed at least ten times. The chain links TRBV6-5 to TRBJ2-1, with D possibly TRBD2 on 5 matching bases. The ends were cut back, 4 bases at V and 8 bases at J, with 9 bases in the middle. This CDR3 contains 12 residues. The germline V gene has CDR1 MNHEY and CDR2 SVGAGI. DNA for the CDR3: TGTGCCAGCAGTTTACTAGGGTATGAGCAGTTCTTC. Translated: CASSLLGYEQFF.

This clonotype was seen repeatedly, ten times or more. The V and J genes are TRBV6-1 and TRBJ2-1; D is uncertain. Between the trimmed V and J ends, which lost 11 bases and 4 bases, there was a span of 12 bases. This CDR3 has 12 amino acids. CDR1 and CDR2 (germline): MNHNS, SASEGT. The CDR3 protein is CAAGTNYNEQFF. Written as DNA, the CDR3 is TGTGCCGCAGGCACGAATTACAATGAGCAGTTCTTC.

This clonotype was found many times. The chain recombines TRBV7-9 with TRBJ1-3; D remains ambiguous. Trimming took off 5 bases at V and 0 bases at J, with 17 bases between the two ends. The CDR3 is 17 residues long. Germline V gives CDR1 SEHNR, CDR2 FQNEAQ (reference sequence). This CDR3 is CASSPPGGTASGNTIYF. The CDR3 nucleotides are TGTGCCAGCAGCCCCCCCGGCGGAACAGCCTCTGGAAACACCATATATTTT.

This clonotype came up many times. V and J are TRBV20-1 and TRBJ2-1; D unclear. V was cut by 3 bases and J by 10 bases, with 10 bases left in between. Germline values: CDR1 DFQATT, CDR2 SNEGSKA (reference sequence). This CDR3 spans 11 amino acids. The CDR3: CSARTRLEQFF. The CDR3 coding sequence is TGCAGTGCTAGGACCAGACTCGAGCAGTTCTTC.

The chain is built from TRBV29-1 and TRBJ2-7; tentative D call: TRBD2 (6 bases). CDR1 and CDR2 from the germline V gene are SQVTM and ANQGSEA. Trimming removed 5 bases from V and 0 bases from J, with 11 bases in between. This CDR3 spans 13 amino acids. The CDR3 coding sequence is TGCAGCGTTATGGGACTCAACTCCTACGAGCAGTACTTC. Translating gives CSVMGLNSYEQYF.

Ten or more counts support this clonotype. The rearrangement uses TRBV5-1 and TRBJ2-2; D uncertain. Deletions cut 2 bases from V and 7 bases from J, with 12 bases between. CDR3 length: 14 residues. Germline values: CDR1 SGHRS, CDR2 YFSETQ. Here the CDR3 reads CASSLGSARGELFF. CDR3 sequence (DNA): TGCGCCAGCAGCTTAGGGTCCGCGCGCGGGGAGCTGTTTTTT.

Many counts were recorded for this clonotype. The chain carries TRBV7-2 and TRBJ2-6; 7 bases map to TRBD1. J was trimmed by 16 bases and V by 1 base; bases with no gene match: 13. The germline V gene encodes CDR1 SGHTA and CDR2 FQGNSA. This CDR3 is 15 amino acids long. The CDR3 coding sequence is TGTGCCAGCAGCTTAGGTGGGGACAGCGCTAGCTCTCTGACTTTC. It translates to CASSLGGDSASSLTF.

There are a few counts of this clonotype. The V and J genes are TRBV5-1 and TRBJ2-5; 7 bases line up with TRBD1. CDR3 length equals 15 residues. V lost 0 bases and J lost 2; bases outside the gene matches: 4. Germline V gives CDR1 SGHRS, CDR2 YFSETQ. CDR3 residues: CASSLVPGGQETQYF. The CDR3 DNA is TGCGCCAGCAGCTTGGTCCCAGGGGGACAAGAGACCCAGTACTTC.

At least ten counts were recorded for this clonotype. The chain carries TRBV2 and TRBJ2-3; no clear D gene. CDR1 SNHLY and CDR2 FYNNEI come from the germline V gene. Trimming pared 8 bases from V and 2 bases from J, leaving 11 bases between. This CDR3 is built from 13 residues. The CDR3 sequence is CASSLFPTDTQYF. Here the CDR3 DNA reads TGTGCCAGCTCCCTCTTTCCCACAGATACGCAGTATTTT.

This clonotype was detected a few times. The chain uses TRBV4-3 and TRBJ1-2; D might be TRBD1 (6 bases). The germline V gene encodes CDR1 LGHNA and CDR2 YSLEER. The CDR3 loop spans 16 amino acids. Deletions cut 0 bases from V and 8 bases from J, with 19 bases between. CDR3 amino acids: CASSQEGSQGYGGYTF. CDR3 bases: TGCGCCAGCAGCCAAGAAGGCTCACAGGGCTATGGCGGCTACACCTTC.